This T cell receptor (beta chain) was profiled in a study of beta chain features in type 1 diabetes. The length of the CDR3 is 16 residues. With 2 bases clipped from V and 5 bases from J, the junction kept 8 bases outside the gene matches. The germline CDR1 and CDR2 sequences are SEHNR and FQNEAQ (reference sequence). Findings and caveats of the study: When cDNA is sequenced, cells with high TCR expression could be over-represented. The study found fewer insertions and more deletions at VDJ junctions in type 1 diabetes patients. Type 1 diabetes patients had moderately but significantly shorter TCRB CDR3s in all four CD4+ subsets.

Blood was collected once per donor into heparin, averaging approximately 110 mL. cDNA synthesis used the whole RNA isolate, giving expressed TCRB sequences. Here immunoSEQ multiplex PCR was the method, and the copy in TCRdb shows in-frame clones only, minus some. The table shows roughly 150,000 clones, with roughly 10% occurring only once. This clone was seen ten or more times. Its specificity is not known. Sequenced sample: central memory CD4+ T cells from blood. This rearrangement joins TRBV7-9 to TRBJ2-5, with 10 bases lining up with TRBD2. This TCR was recovered from a woman aged 25 to 39 with type 1 diabetes. The CDR3 DNA is TGTGCCAGCAGCTTAAGTCTAGCGGGAGCAGGCGAGACCCAGTACTTC. Protein sequence: CASSLSLAGAGETQYF.